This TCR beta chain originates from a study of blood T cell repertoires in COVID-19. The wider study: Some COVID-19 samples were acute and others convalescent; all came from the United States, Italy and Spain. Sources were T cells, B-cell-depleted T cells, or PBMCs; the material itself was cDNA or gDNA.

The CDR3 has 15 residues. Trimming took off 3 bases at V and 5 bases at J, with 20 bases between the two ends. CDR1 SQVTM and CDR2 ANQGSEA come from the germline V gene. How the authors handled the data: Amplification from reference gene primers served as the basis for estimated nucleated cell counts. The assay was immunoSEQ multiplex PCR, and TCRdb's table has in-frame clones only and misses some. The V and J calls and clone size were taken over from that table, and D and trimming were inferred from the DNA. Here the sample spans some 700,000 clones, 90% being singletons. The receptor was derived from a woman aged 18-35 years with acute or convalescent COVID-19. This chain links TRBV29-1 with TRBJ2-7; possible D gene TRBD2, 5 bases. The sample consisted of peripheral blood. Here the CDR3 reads CSVELGRAFVHEQYF. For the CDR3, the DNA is TGCAGCGTTGAGTTAGGGCGGGCCTTCGTCCACGAGCAGTACTTC.